This TCR beta chain was identified in a study of early T cells in non-severe SARS-CoV-2 infection. Regarding the study as a whole: Missing private and CD4 specificities, VDJdb matching favored anti-spike CD8 responses.

Molecules of cDNA were individually given unique molecular identifiers that were attached to them. TCRdb reanalysed the 5' RACE reads using MiXCR and keeps one entry per CDR3 protein. The sample shows 46,000 or so distinct CDR3 sequences, roughly 4.2% of them seen only once. The V end lost 4 bases, the J end lost 0 bases, and 9 bases lay between the germline ends. CDR1 and CDR2 (germline): KGHDR, SFDVKD. The CDR3 covers 15 residues. There are many counts of this clonotype. The target antigen is unknown. Sequenced material: whole blood. This receptor was taken from an adult who was a healthcare worker with PCR-confirmed SARS-CoV-2 infection or an uninfected control (not recorded which). V gene TRBV24-1 combines with J gene TRBJ2-1, with D uncertain. The CDR3 protein is CATSDTTLSYNEQFF. CDR3 nucleotides: TGTGCCACCAGTGACACCACACTCTCCTACAATGAGCAGTTCTTC.